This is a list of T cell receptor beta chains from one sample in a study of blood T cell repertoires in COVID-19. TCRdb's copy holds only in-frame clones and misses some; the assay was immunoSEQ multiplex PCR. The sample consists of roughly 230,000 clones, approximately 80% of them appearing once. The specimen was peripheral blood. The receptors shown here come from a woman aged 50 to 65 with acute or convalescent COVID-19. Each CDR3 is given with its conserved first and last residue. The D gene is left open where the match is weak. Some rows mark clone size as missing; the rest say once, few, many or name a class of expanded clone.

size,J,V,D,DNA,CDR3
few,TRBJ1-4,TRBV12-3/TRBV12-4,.,TGTGCCAGCAGGACCGACAGCCAAGTACTGTTTTTT,CASRTDSQVLFF
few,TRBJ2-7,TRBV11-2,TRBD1,TGTGCCAGCGGGCTGGACAGGGGACCCTACGAGCAGTACTTC,CASGLDRGPYEQYF
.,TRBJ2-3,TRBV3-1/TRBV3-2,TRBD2,TGTGCCAGCAGCCGAGAAATGATGACTAGCGGTTACACAGATACGCAGTATTTT,CASSREMMTSGYTDTQYF
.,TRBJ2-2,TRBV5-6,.,TGTGCCAGCAGCTTGGCCCTAGCGAGGGACACCGGGGAGCTGTTTTTT,CASSLALARDTGELFF
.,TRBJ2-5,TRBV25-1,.,TGTGCCAGCACCGGCGCGGTCGTCCGGGTTGGGGAGACCCAGTACTTC,CASTGAVVRVGETQYF
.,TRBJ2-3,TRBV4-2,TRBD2,TGTGCCAGCAGCCAAGGACTAGCGGGGGGGAACACAGATACGCAGTATTTT,CASSQGLAGGNTDTQYF
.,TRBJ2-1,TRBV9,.,TGTGCCAGCAGCGAGTACGAGGCCCTCAATGAGCAGTTCTTC,CASSEYEALNEQFF
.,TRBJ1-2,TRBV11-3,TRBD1,TGTGCCAGCAGCTTAGAGGACAGGGGGTACTATGGCTACACCTTC,CASSLEDRGYYGYTF
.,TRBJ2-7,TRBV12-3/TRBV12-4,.,TGTGCCAGCAGTCCCGAGTCCTACGAGCAGTACTTC,CASSPESYEQYF
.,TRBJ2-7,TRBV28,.,TGTGCCAGCAGTTTACTTCGGGACAAAGCCTACGAGCAGTACTTC,CASSLLRDKAYEQYF
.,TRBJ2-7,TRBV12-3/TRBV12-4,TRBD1,TGTGCCAGCAGTTTTAAACAGGGGAGGCAGTACTTC,CASSFKQGRQYF